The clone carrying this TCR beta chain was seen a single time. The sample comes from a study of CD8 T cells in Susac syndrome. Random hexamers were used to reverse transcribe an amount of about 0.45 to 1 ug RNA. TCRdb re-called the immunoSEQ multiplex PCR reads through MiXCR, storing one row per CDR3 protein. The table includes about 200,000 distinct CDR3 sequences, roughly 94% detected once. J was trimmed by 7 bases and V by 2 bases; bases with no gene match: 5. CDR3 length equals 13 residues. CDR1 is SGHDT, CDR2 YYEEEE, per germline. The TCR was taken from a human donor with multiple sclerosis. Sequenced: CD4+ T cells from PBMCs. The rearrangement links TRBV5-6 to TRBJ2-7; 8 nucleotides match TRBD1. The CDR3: CASSLPGTGEQYF. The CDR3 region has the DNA TGTGCCAGCAGCTTACCCGGGACAGGAGAGCAGTACTTC.